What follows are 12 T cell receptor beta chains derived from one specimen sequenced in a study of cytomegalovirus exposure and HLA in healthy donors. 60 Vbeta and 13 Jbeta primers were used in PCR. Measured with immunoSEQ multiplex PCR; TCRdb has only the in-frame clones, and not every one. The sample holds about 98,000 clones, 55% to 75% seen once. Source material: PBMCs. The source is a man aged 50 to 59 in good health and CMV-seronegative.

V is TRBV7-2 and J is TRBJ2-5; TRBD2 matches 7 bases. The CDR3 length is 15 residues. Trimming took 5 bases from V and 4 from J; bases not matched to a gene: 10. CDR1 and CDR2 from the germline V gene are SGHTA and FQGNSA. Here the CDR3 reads CASSPLRGVTETQYF. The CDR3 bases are TGTGCCAGCAGCCCTCTTCGGGGGGTTACAGAGACCCAGTACTTC.

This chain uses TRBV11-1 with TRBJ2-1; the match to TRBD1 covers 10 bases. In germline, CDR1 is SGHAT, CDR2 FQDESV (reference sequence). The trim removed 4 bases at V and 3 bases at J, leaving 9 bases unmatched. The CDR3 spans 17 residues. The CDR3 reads CASSSALDRGNYNEQFF. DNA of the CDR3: TGTGCCAGCAGCTCAGCGCTGGACAGGGGGAACTACAATGAGCAGTTCTTC.

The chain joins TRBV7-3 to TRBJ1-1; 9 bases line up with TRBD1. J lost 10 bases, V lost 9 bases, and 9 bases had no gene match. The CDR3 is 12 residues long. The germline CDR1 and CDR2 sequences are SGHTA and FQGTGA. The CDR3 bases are TGTGCCAGTAGTAAAGACAGGGGGATAGCTTTCTTT. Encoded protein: CASSKDRGIAFF. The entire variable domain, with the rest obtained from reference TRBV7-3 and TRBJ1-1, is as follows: GAGVSQTPSNKVTEKGKYVELRCDPISGHTALYWYRQSLGQGPEFLIYFQGTGAADDSGLPNDRFFAVRPEGSVSTLKIQRTERGDSAVYLCASSKDRGIAFFGQGTRLTVV.

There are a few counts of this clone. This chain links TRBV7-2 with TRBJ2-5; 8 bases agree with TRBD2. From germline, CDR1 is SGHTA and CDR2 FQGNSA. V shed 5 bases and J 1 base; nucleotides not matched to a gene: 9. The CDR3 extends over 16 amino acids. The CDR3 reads CASSTGAGVGQETQYF. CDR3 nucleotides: TGTGCCAGCAGCACAGGAGCGGGGGTTGGCCAAGAGACCCAGTACTTC. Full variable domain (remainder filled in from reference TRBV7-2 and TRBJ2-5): GAGVSQSPSNKVTEKGKDVELRCDPISGHTALYWYRQSLGQGLEFLIYFQGNSAPDKSGLPSDRFSAERTGGSVSTLTIQRTQQEDSAVYLCASSTGAGVGQETQYFGPGTRLLVL.

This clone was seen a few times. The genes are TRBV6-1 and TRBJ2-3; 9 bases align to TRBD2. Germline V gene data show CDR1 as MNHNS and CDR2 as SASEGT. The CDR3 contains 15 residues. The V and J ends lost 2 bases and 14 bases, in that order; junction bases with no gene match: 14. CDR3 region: CASSEFGQSGTSSYF. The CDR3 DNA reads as TGTGCCAGCAGTGAATTTGGCCAGTCGGGGACTAGCTCGTATTTT.

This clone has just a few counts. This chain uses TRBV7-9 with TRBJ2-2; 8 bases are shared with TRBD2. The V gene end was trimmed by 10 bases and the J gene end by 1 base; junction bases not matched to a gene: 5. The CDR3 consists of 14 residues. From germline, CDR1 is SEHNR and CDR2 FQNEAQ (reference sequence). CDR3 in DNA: TGTGCCACCGGGGGGGGCGTGAACACCGGGGAGCTGTTTTTT. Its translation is CATGGGVNTGELFF.

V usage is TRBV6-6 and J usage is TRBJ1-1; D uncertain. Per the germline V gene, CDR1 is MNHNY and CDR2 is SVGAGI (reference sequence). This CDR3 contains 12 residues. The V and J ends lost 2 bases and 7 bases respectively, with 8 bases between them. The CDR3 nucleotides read TGTGCCAGCAGTTACCCGACAAATGAAGCTTTCTTT. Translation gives CASSYPTNEAFF.

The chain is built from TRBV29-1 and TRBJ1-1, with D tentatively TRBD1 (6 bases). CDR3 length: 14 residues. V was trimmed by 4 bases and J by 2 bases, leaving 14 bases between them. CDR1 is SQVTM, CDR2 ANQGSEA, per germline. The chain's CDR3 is CSVVPGVSNTEAFF. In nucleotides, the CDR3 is TGCAGCGTTGTTCCAGGGGTCTCCAACACTGAAGCTTTCTTT.

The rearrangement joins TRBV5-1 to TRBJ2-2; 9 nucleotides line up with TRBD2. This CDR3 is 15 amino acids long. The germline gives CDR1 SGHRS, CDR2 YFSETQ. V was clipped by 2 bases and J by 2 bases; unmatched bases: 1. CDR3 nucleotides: TGCGCCAGCAGCTTCCTAGCGGGAAACACCGGGGAGCTGTTTTTT. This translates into CASSFLAGNTGELFF.

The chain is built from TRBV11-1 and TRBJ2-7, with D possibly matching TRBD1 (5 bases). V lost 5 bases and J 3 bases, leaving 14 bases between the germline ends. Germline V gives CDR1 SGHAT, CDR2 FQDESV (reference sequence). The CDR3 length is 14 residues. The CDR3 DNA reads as TGTGCCAGCAGCCCCGGCAGGGTCGGCTACGAGCAGTACTTC. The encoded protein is CASSPGRVGYEQYF.

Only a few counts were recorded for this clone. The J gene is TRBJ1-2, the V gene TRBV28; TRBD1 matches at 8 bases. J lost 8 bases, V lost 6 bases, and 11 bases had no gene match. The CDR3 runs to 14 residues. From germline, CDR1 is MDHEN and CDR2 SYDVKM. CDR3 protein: CASSQGQAVRGYTF. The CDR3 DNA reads TGTGCCAGCAGCCAGGGACAGGCGGTGAGAGGCTACACCTTC.

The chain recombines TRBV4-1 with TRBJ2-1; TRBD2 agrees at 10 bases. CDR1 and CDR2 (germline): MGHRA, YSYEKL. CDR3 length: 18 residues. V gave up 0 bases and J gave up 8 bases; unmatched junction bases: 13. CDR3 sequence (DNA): TGCGCCAGCAGCCAAGATGGGAGCGGGAGGGGAAGGGTTGATGAGCAGTTCTTC. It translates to CASSQDGSGRGRVDEQFF.